The 17 T cell receptor beta chains presented below share a single source sample, sequenced in a study of T cells in Graves' hyperthyroidism and ophthalmopathy. Amplified regions were TCR beta CDR3 sequences from RNA transcripts. The primer set for the first-round RT-PCR of the TCR CDR3 was HTBI. TCRdb analysed the multiplex PCR reads with MiXCR anew, one entry per CDR3 protein. The table includes roughly 290,000 distinct CDR3 sequences, about 14% detected once. The sequenced material came from blood. The receptor source for this set is a woman aged 25 to 39 with Graves' hyperthyroidism that later progressed to Graves' ophthalmopathy.

This CDR3 reads CSASPGGGTLMNTEAFF. For the CDR3, the DNA is TGCAGTGCTAGCCCAGGGGGTGGGACTCTCATGAACACTGAAGCTTTCTTT. The V gene is TRBV20-1, the J gene TRBJ1-1; the match to TRBD1 covers 7 bases. V was clipped by 3 bases and J by 0 bases; unmatched bases: 13. The CDR3 has 17 amino acids. Germline CDR1 is DFQATT and CDR2 is SNEGSKA (reference sequence).

At least ten counts were recorded for this clonotype. This rearrangement joins TRBV5-1 to TRBJ2-7, with D possibly being TRBD1 or TRBD2 (5 bases each). Germline V gene data show CDR1 as SGHRS and CDR2 as YFSETQ. Trimming pared 4 bases from V and 5 bases from J, leaving 22 bases between. The CDR3 contains 16 residues. The CDR3, as DNA: TGCGCCAGCAGCGGGTATCGGGACGCTAGCACGAACGAGCAGTACTTC. Residues: CASSGYRDASTNEQYF.

This clonotype was recorded many times. The chain combines TRBV28 with TRBJ1-5; TRBD1 aligns across 7 bases. The V gene's germline CDR1 is MDHEN and CDR2 SYDVKM. There are 15 residues in the CDR3. Germline trimming cut 3 bases from V and 5 bases from J; bases unmatched to any gene: 7. In DNA, the CDR3 is TGTGCCAGCAGTTTTGACGACAGGGTGGATCAGCCCCAGCATTTT. Its protein product is CASSFDDRVDQPQHF.

This clonotype appeared many times. The V and J genes are TRBV7-3 and TRBJ2-2; D possibly corresponds to TRBD2 (5 bases). CDR3 length: 14 residues. Between the trimmed V and J ends, which lost 5 bases and 3 bases, there was a span of 10 bases. Germline assignment: CDR1 SGHTA and CDR2 FQGTGA. In DNA, the CDR3 is TGTGCCAGCAGCGCCAATAGCGACACCGGGGAGCTGTTTTTT. Its translation is CASSANSDTGELFF. Full variable domain (missing parts from reference TRBV7-3 and TRBJ2-2): GAGVSQTPSNKVTEKGKYVELRCDPISGHTALYWYRQSLGQGPEFLIYFQGTGAADDSGLPNDRFFAVRPEGSVSTLKIQRTERGDSAVYLCASSANSDTGELFFGEGSRLTVL.

This clonotype was picked up many times. The CDR3 bases are TGTGCCTGGAGTGTACGATTAGTAAGGCCCCCTTTATTAGACGGGGAGCTGTTTTTT. Its translation is CAWSVRLVRPPLLDGELFF. The chain links TRBV30 to TRBJ2-2; D remains ambiguous. The germline gives CDR1 GTSNPN, CDR2 SVGIG (reference sequence). The V gene lost 0 bases and the J gene lost 7 bases, with 27 bases spanning the gap. CDR3 size: 19 residues. The full variable domain, with the rest looked up from reference TRBV30 and TRBJ2-2, is SQTIHQWPATLVQPVGSPLSLECTVEGTSNPNLYWYRQAAGRGLQLLFYSVGIGQISSEVPQNLSASRPQDRQFILSSKKLLLSDSGFYLCAWSVRLVRPPLLDGELFFGEGSRLTVL.

This clonotype was observed a handful of times. This rearrangement joins TRBV14 to TRBJ2-1; TRBD2 agrees at 14 bases. CDR1 and CDR2 (germline): SGHDN, FVKESK. V was pared by 4 bases and J by 7 bases, with 6 bases of the junction left unmatched. The CDR3 length is 16 residues. CDR3 in amino acids: CASSLGTSGSSNEQFF. DNA of the CDR3: TGTGCCAGCAGCCTGGGGACTAGCGGGAGTTCGAATGAGCAGTTCTTC.

The chain links TRBV6-1 to TRBJ1-1, with TRBD1 identical over 8 bases. V shed 6 bases, J shed 4 bases, and the junction held 7 bases outside the gene matches. CDR3 size: 14 residues. CDR1 and CDR2 from the germline V gene are MNHNS and SASEGT. The CDR3 is CASSKTGESTEAFF. The DNA for the CDR3 is TGTGCCAGCAGCAAGACAGGGGAAAGCACTGAAGCTTTCTTT.

At least ten counts were recorded for this clonotype. The chain carries TRBV3-1 and TRBJ2-3, with 13 bases matching TRBD2. This CDR3 comprises 18 residues. V shed 3 bases, J shed 1 base, and the junction held 7 bases outside the gene matches. The germline V gene has CDR1 LGHDT and CDR2 YNNKEL (reference sequence). In nucleotides, the CDR3 is TGTGCCAGCAGCCATGGACTAGCGGGAGTTTGGGGCACAGATACGCAGTATTTT. As protein: CASSHGLAGVWGTDTQYF.

This clonotype has at least ten counts. The gene calls are TRBV28 and TRBJ1-2, with 7 nucleotides matching TRBD1. The V gene end was trimmed by 10 bases and the J gene end by 8 bases; junction bases not matched to a gene: 10. Germline V gene lookup returns CDR1 MDHEN and CDR2 SYDVKM. This CDR3 has 12 residues. The CDR3 DNA is TGTGCCACTTCCCCTCGAGGGGGCGGCTACACCTTC. It is translated as CATSPRGGGYTF.

This clonotype was observed many times. The rearrangement uses TRBV7-3 and TRBJ2-2; perhaps TRBD2 as D (6 bases). V shed 1 base and J shed 2 bases, with 11 bases lying between them. Germline loops: CDR1 SGHTA, CDR2 FQGTGA. This CDR3 is 16 amino acids long. The CDR3 region is CASSLMGTHNTGELFF. The CDR3 nucleotides are TGTGCCAGCAGCTTAATGGGGACTCACAACACCGGGGAGCTGTTTTTT.

This clonotype appeared many times. The rearrangement joins TRBV7-9 to TRBJ2-7, with 12 bases fitting TRBD2. This CDR3 spans 16 amino acids. Germline V gives CDR1 SEHNR, CDR2 FQNEAQ (reference sequence). V was pared by 3 bases and J by 5 bases, with 8 bases of the junction left unmatched. CDR3 sequence (DNA): TGTGCCAGCAGCTTGCCTAGCGGGAGGGTTAGAGACGAGCAGTACTTC. Encoded protein: CASSLPSGRVRDEQYF.

There are many counts of this clonotype. The genes are TRBV2 and TRBJ1-2; no clear D. This CDR3 contains 18 residues. Germline CDR1 reads SNHLY; CDR2 reads FYNNEI. Trimming took off 4 bases at V and 6 bases at J, with 27 bases between the two ends. CDR3 nucleotide sequence: TGTGCCAGCAGTGCCACTGTTACCGGGATACTAGACCCAGATGGCTACACCTTC. Residues: CASSATVTGILDPDGYTF.

This clonotype was detected a few times. The V and J genes are TRBV6-1 and TRBJ1-2, with D tentatively TRBD1 (5 bases). V lost 7 bases and J lost 3, with 12 bases in between. CDR1 is MNHNS, CDR2 SASEGT, per germline. There are 13 residues in the CDR3. CDR3 in DNA: TGTGCCAGCAATCCCCAGGGAGACTATGGCTACACCTTC. As protein: CASNPQGDYGYTF.

The CDR3 spells CSAGDHRSGANVLTF. The CDR3, as DNA: TGCAGTGCTGGGGACCACCGCTCTGGGGCCAACGTCCTGACTTTC. V is TRBV20-1 and J is TRBJ2-6; TRBD1 or TRBD2 may be the D gene (5 bases each). This CDR3 contains 15 residues. Germline V gene data show CDR1 as DFQATT and CDR2 as SNEGSKA (reference sequence). Trimming took off 5 bases at V and 0 bases at J, with 11 bases between the two ends.

This clonotype was seen repeatedly, ten times or more. This chain uses TRBV4-3 with TRBJ1-1; D is possibly TRBD1 (5 bases). Between the trimmed V and J ends, which lost 4 bases and 0 bases, there was a span of 12 bases. The CDR3 extends over 15 amino acids. Germline lookup yields CDR1 LGHNA and CDR2 YSLEER. In DNA form, the CDR3 reads TGCGCCAGCAGCCCCCAGGGAGGTTTGAACACTGAAGCTTTCTTT. This codes for CASSPQGGLNTEAFF.

This clonotype was seen repeatedly, ten times or more. The chain recombines TRBV2 with TRBJ2-1; the match to TRBD2 covers 11 bases. The CDR3 runs to 14 residues. The junction had 10 bases not matched to a gene; V was cut back by 8 bases and J by 10 bases. Germline-derived CDR1 and CDR2 are SNHLY and FYNNEI. CDR3 residues: CASLAMTSGVEQFF. In DNA, the CDR3 is TGTGCCAGCTTAGCGATGACTAGCGGGGTAGAGCAGTTCTTC. The whole variable domain, remainder taken from reference TRBV2 and TRBJ2-1, is EPEVTQTPSHQVTQMGQEVILRCVPISNHLYFYWYRQILGQKVEFLVSFYNNEISEKSEIFDDQFSVERPDGSNFTLKIRSTKLEDSAMYFCASLAMTSGVEQFFGPGTRLTVL.

In its sample, this clonotype was seen many times. CDR3 nucleotides: TGTGCCAGCAGCCCGGGACAAGCTGGCAATGAGCAGTTCTTC. Its translation: CASSPGQAGNEQFF. The chain uses TRBV7-2 and TRBJ2-1, with D possibly matching TRBD1 (6 bases). With 5 bases removed from V and 6 bases from J, the gap between germline ends came to 14 bases. The CDR3 runs to 14 residues. Germline loops: CDR1 SGHTA, CDR2 FQGNSA.